Detailed here is one TCR beta chain. Here immunoSEQ multiplex PCR was the method, and the copy in TCRdb shows in-frame clones only, minus some. The sample holds roughly 90,000 clones; almost 95% are singletons and the top ten take 2% to 2.5%. This sample stems from a study of T cell changes during pregnancy in multiple sclerosis. The specimen comprised peripheral blood, sampled in the third trimester of pregnancy. This receptor was obtained from a female donor with multiple sclerosis, enrolled in a pregnancy study.

The CDR3 loop is CATSSGAYNEQFF. CDR3 sequence (DNA): TGTGCCACCTCTAGCGGGGCCTACAATGAGCAGTTCTTC. The chain joins TRBV19 to TRBJ2-1; 9 bases align to TRBD2. V gave up 10 bases and J gave up 2 bases; unmatched junction bases: 3. There are 13 residues in the CDR3. The germline CDR1 and CDR2 sequences are LNHDA and SQIVND (reference sequence). Looking up the rest from reference TRBV19 and TRBJ2-1 gives the full variable domain: DGGITQSPKYLFRKEGQNVTLSCEQNLNHDAMYWYRQDPGQGLRLIYYSQIVNDFQKGDIAEGYSVSREKKESFPLTVTSAQKNPTAFYLCATSSGAYNEQFFGPGTRLTVL.